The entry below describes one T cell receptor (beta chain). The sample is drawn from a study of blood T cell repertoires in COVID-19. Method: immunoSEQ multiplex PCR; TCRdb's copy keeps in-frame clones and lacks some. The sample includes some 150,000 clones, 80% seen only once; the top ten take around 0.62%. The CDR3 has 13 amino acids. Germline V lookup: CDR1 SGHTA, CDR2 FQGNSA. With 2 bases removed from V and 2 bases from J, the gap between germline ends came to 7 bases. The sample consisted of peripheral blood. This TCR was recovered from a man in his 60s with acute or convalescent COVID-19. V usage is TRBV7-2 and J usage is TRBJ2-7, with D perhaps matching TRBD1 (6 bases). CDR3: CASSLNRAYEQYF. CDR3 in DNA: TGTGCCAGCAGCTTAAACAGGGCCTACGAGCAGTACTTC.